One sample yielded the 15 T cell receptor beta chains listed below, sequenced in a study of blood T cell repertoires in COVID-19. The data were produced by immunoSEQ multiplex PCR, yet TCRdb's version contains in-frame clones alone and is incomplete. The repertoire holds more than 250,000 clones, with approximately 90% as singletons. Sequenced input: PBMCs or T cells enriched from blood (not recorded which). The receptors derive from a woman between 40 and 50 years old who had recovered from COVID-19.

The rearrangement uses TRBV2 and TRBJ2-5; D call uncertain. The ends were cut back, 7 bases at V and 5 bases at J, with 8 bases in the middle. The germline CDR1 and CDR2 sequences are SNHLY and FYNNEI. The CDR3 length is 11 residues. The CDR3 region is CASTLRETQYF. CDR3 nucleotide sequence: TGTGCCAGCACCCTCCGGGAGACCCAGTACTTC. The complete variable domain, with remaining parts taken from reference TRBV2 and TRBJ2-5, reads EPEVTQTPSHQVTQMGQEVILRCVPISNHLYFYWYRQILGQKVEFLVSFYNNEISEKSEIFDDQFSVERPDGSNFTLKIRSTKLEDSAMYFCASTLRETQYFGPGTRLLVL.

This clone was seen just once. Different DNA sequences within this sample yield the same CDR3. The chain is built from TRBV7-2 and TRBJ2-3; D unresolved. V lost 2 bases to trimming and J lost 2 bases, with 8 bases between them. Germline V gene lookup returns CDR1 SGHTA and CDR2 FQGNSA. The CDR3 runs 14 residues. The CDR3 nucleotides read TGTGCCAGCAGCTTATTGGGCGTCACAGATACGCAGTATTTT. Encoded protein: CASSLLGVTDTQYF.

V gene TRBV24-1 combines with J gene TRBJ2-1, with 10 bases identical to TRBD2. J was trimmed by 0 bases and V by 3 bases; bases with no gene match: 4. CDR3 length: 17 residues. Germline lookup yields CDR1 KGHDR and CDR2 SFDVKD. CDR3 sequence reads: CATSDAPSGSSYNEQFF. For the CDR3, the DNA is TGTGCCACCAGTGATGCCCCTAGCGGGAGCTCCTACAATGAGCAGTTCTTC.

The chain recombines TRBV7-2 with TRBJ2-5, with TRBD2 as a possible D gene (5 bases). Germline assignment: CDR1 SGHTA and CDR2 FQGNSA. The CDR3 length is 15 residues. Trimming shortened V by 3 bases and J by 4 bases, and 15 bases separated the two germline ends. CDR3 in amino acids: CASSLSPGIGETQYF. The CDR3, as DNA: TGTGCCAGCAGCTTGTCACCGGGAATCGGAGAGACCCAGTACTTC.

This rearrangement joins TRBV5-1 to TRBJ1-4; 7 bases align to TRBD1. V was clipped by 1 base and J by 4 bases; unmatched bases: 4. This CDR3 has 15 residues. Germline loops: CDR1 SGHRS, CDR2 YFSETQ. CDR3 sequence: CASSLRGQRNEKLFF. The DNA for the CDR3 is TGCGCCAGCAGCTTGAGGGGACAGCGTAATGAAAAACTGTTTTTT.

The genes are TRBV28 and TRBJ2-4; 12 nucleotides line up with TRBD1. CDR1 MDHEN and CDR2 SYDVKM come from the germline V gene. The ends lost 6 bases at V and 7 bases at J; junction bases unmatched: 7. The CDR3 runs 15 residues. The CDR3 protein is CASSKRGQGANIQYF. CDR3 bases: TGTGCCAGCAGCAAAAGGGGACAGGGGGCGAACATTCAGTACTTC.

In this sample, this clone turned up once. The chain employs TRBV28 and TRBJ2-6, with 13 positions matching TRBD2. This CDR3 has 17 amino acids. CDR1 and CDR2 from the germline V gene are MDHEN and SYDVKM. V was pared by 6 bases and J by 4 bases, with 6 bases of the junction left unmatched. The CDR3 DNA is TGTGCCAGCAGAGGACTAGCGGGAGTTGCGGGGGCCAACGTCCTGACTTTC. Protein: CASRGLAGVAGANVLTF.

The V gene is TRBV3-1 (or the pseudogene TRBV3-2), the J gene TRBJ2-1; 10 bases align to TRBD1. J gave up 8 bases and V 3 bases, and 7 bases lay outside the gene matches. CDR3 size: 15 residues. CDR1 and CDR2 (germline): LGHDT, YNNKEL (reference sequence). CDR3 residues: CASSHRDRGRDEQFF. The CDR3 DNA is TGTGCCAGCAGCCACCGGGACAGGGGTAGGGATGAGCAGTTCTTC.

The chain links TRBV3-1 (or the pseudogene TRBV3-2) to TRBJ2-7; 9 positions agree with TRBD2. This CDR3 is built from 15 residues. Germline-derived CDR1 and CDR2 are LGHDT and YNNKEL (reference sequence). J lost 3 bases, V lost 1 base, and 4 bases had no gene match. CDR3 in amino acids: CASSQGAGGSYEQYF. The DNA for the CDR3 is TGTGCCAGCAGCCAAGGTGCGGGAGGGAGCTACGAGCAGTACTTC.

This sequence joins TRBV28 and TRBJ1-5, with TRBD1 as a possible D gene (6 bases). Germline V gives CDR1 MDHEN, CDR2 SYDVKM. V dropped 5 bases and J dropped 6 bases, with 14 bases sitting between them. There are 14 residues in the CDR3. CDR3 DNA: TGTGCCAGCAGTACCCCAGGGGAAAGTCAGCCCCAGCATTTT. The encoded protein is CASSTPGESQPQHF.

CDR3 region: CASSSTPRQGVTEAFF. Written as DNA, the CDR3 is TGTGCCAGCAGCTCGACCCCGCGACAGGGAGTGACTGAAGCTTTCTTT. The rearrangement uses TRBV11-3 and TRBJ1-1; 7 bases map to TRBD1. V shed 4 bases and J 5 bases; nucleotides not matched to a gene: 13. In germline, CDR1 is SGHNT, CDR2 YENEEA. The CDR3 spans 16 residues.

The rearrangement links TRBV6-5 to TRBJ2-6; tentatively, D is TRBD2 (5 bases). V was clipped by 2 bases and J by 0 bases, with 8 bases between them. This CDR3 has 16 amino acids. Germline V gene lookup returns CDR1 MNHEY and CDR2 SVGAGI. As DNA, the CDR3 is TGTGCCAGCAGTTACACCGGGAACTCTGGGGCCAACGTCCTGACTTTC. The encoded protein is CASSYTGNSGANVLTF.

This chain uses TRBV29-1 with TRBJ2-6; 9 nucleotides match TRBD1. CDR1 is SQVTM and CDR2 is ANQGSEA in the germline V gene. Losses at the gene ends were 6 bases for V and 0 bases for J; bases not matched to a gene: 3. The CDR3 runs 15 residues. CDR3 nucleotides: TGCAGCGTCCGGGACAGGGACTCTGGGGCCAACGTCCTGACTTTC. Amino acid sequence: CSVRDRDSGANVLTF.

The chain links TRBV29-1 to TRBJ2-3; perhaps TRBD1 as D (6 bases). This CDR3 is 12 amino acids long. Per germline, CDR1 SQVTM and CDR2 ANQGSEA. V gave up 5 bases and J gave up 8 bases, with 14 bases separating them. In DNA form, the CDR3 reads TGCAGCGTTCCGACTACAGGGAGTACGCAGTATTTT. It encodes CSVPTTGSTQYF.

V is TRBV7-3 and J is TRBJ1-1, with D unresolved. V gave up 1 base and J gave up 2 bases, with 8 bases separating them. Germline-derived CDR1 and CDR2 are SGHTA and FQGTGA. CDR3 size: 14 residues. CDR3 in DNA: TGTGCCAGCAGCTTAAGGGCAGATAACACTGAAGCTTTCTTT. Translation gives CASSLRADNTEAFF.